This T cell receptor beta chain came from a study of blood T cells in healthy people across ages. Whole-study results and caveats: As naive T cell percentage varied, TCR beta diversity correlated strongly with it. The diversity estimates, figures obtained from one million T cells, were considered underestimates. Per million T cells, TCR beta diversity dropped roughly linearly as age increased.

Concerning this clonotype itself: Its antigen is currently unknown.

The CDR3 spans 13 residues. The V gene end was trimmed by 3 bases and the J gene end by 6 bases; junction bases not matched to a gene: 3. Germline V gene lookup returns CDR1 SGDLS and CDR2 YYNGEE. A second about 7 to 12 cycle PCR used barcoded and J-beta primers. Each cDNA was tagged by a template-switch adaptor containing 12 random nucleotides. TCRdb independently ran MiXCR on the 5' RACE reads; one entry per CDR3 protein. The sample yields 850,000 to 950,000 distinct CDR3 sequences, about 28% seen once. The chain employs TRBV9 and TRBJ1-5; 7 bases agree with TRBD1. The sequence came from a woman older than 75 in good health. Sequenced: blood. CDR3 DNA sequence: TGTGCCAGCAGCGGGGACAGCCTTCAGCCCCAGCATTTT. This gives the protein CASSGDSLQPQHF.